A selection of T cell receptor beta chains follows, all from one sample in a study of shared clonotypes between healthy human individuals. Produced via immunoSEQ multiplex PCR; TCRdb's table is partial and in-frame only. The table lists a few million clones, approximately 95% of them singletons. The sample comprised naive CD4+ T cells from PBMCs. The source of these receptors is a man aged 18 to 30 in good health. Some clones in this sample may be carry-over from other donors' samples. Both conserved end residues are part of each CDR3. D genes are given only for firm matches. Only some rows state a clone size, as once, few, many or a class for expanded clones.

D	size	J	V	CDR3	DNA
NA	NA	TRBJ2-3	TRBV5-4	CASSFAETRGTDTQYF	TGTGCCAGCAGCTTCGCCGAGACTAGAGGCACAGATACGCAGTATTTT
NA	NA	TRBJ2-1	TRBV7-9	CASSLARPVTNEQFF	TGTGCCAGCAGCTTAGCCCGGCCTGTGACGAATGAGCAGTTCTTC
TRBD2	NA	TRBJ2-7	TRBV6-4	CASSVVPGGEQYF	TGTGCCAGCAGTGTAGTGCCGGGAGGCGAGCAGTACTTC
NA	once	TRBJ2-7	TRBV5-1	CASSLEAGGKYEQYF	TGCGCCAGCAGCTTGGAGGCAGGGGGGAAGTACGAGCAGTACTTC
NA	NA	TRBJ1-2	TRBV30	CAWGSGLGAGGDYGYTF	TGTGCCTGGGGTTCCGGACTGGGCGCGGGGGGCGACTATGGCTACACCTTC
TRBD2	NA	TRBJ2-1	TRBV6-4	CASSTSWGRAYNEQFF	TGTGCCAGCAGTACTTCTTGGGGGAGGGCCTACAATGAGCAGTTCTTC
TRBD1	NA	TRBJ1-1	TRBV18	CASSPGTAMNTEAFF	TGTGCCAGCTCACCCGGGACAGCCATGAACACTGAAGCTTTCTTT
NA	NA	TRBJ1-4	TRBV4-1	CASSQVEVEKLFF	TGCGCCAGCAGCCAAGTCGAAGTCGAAAAACTGTTTTTT
TRBD2	once	TRBJ2-1	TRBV5-1	CASRLAGGPFNEQFF	TGCGCCAGCAGACTAGCGGGAGGGCCTTTCAATGAGCAGTTCTTC
TRBD2	NA	TRBJ2-7	TRBV28	CASSLMKREGYEQYF	TGTGCCAGCAGTTTAATGAAGCGGGAGGGCTACGAGCAGTACTTC
NA	NA	TRBJ1-4	TRBV18	CASSSGGGEKLFF	TGTGCCAGCTCGTCTGGGGGTGGCGAAAAACTGTTTTTT
NA	NA	TRBJ1-1	TRBV15	CATSRDIWAGRNEAFF	TGTGCCACCAGCAGAGATATATGGGCAGGGAGAAATGAAGCTTTCTTT
NA	NA	TRBJ2-7	TRBV11-2	CASSLLGQGYEQYF	TGTGCCAGCAGCTTACTTGGGCAGGGCTACGAGCAGTACTTC
NA	NA	TRBJ2-2	TRBV4-3	CASSRKGSGRTGELFF	TGCGCCAGCAGCCGAAAGGGGAGCGGCAGGACCGGGGAGCTGTTTTTT
NA	NA	TRBJ1-5	TRBV7-8	CASSLVHTGPDQPQHF	TGTGCCAGCAGCTTAGTTCATACAGGTCCTGATCAGCCCCAGCATTTT
NA	once	TRBJ1-4	TRBV4-1	CASSQDVGRRTNEKLFF	TGCGCCAGCAGCCAAGATGTGGGACGAAGAACTAATGAAAAACTGTTTTTT
NA	NA	TRBJ1-4	TRBV15	CATRNSGRKDEKLFF	TGTGCCACCAGAAACTCTGGCCGCAAAGACGAAAAACTGTTTTTT
TRBD1	NA	TRBJ2-7	TRBV7-3	CASSLDRASEQYF	TGTGCCAGCAGCTTAGACAGGGCGAGCGAGCAGTACTTC
NA	few	TRBJ2-7	TRBV5-4	CASRTSIGEQYF	TGTGCCAGCAGGACAAGTATTGGAGAGCAGTACTTC
NA	NA	TRBJ2-7	TRBV7-9	CASSLNWYEQYF	TGTGCCAGCAGCTTGAATTGGTACGAGCAGTACTTC
TRBD2	NA	TRBJ2-3	TRBV10-3	CAIRGTSGNTDTQYF	TGTGCCATCAGAGGGACTAGCGGGAACACAGATACGCAGTATTTT
NA	NA	TRBJ2-7	TRBV7-6	CASSLSAGPSYEQYF	TGTGCCAGCAGCTTATCCGCGGGTCCCTCCTACGAGCAGTACTTC
NA	NA	TRBJ2-7	TRBV9	CASSVVPETYEQYF	TGTGCCAGCAGCGTCGTACCGGAGACCTACGAGCAGTACTTC
TRBD2	NA	TRBJ2-2	TRBV15	CATSSGTSGDTGELFF	TGTGCCACCAGCAGCGGGACTAGCGGGGACACCGGGGAGCTGTTTTTT
NA	once	TRBJ2-1	TRBV7-9	CASSLPLRSQGRSNEQFF	TGTGCCAGCAGCTTACCCCTAAGGTCTCAGGGGAGGTCCAATGAGCAGTTCTTC
NA	NA	TRBJ2-7	TRBV18	CASSPNSGPEQYF	TGTGCCAGCTCACCAAACTCCGGACCCGAGCAGTACTTC
NA	NA	TRBJ2-7	TRBV29-1	CSVVGNPAYEQYF	TGCAGCGTTGTTGGGAATCCGGCCTACGAGCAGTACTTC
NA	NA	TRBJ2-1	TRBV6-6	CASTTGQHYNEQFF	TGTGCCAGCACCACAGGACAGCACTACAATGAGCAGTTCTTC
NA	NA	TRBJ1-2	TRBV2	CASRDEGASGYTF	TGTGCCAGCAGGGATGAAGGGGCCTCTGGCTACACCTTC
NA	NA	TRBJ1-4	TRBV6-1	CASMRLDTLGEKLFF	TGTGCCAGCATGCGCCTAGACACACTGGGGGAAAAACTGTTTTTT
TRBD1	NA	TRBJ2-7	TRBV5-1	CASSYGQGYEQYF	TGCGCCAGCAGCTACGGACAGGGCTACGAGCAGTACTTC
TRBD1	NA	TRBJ2-7	TRBV18	CASSLTGGASYEQYF	TGTGCCAGCTCGTTAACAGGGGGCGCGTCCTACGAGCAGTACTTC
NA	NA	TRBJ2-6	TRBV28	CASATGSWSGANVLTF	TGTGCCAGCGCAACAGGGTCTTGGTCTGGGGCCAACGTCCTGACTTTC
NA	NA	TRBJ2-3	TRBV28	CASSTRTPSTDTQYF	TGTGCCAGCAGTACCCGGACACCTAGCACAGATACGCAGTATTTT
NA	NA	TRBJ1-2	TRBV9	CASSPQAGADYGYTF	TGTGCCAGCAGCCCCCAGGCGGGGGCGGACTATGGCTACACCTTC
NA	NA	TRBJ1-2	TRBV15	CATSRDQGRYGYTF	TGTGCCACCAGCAGAGATCAGGGACGGTATGGCTACACCTTC
TRBD1	NA	TRBJ2-4	TRBV5-4	CASSSDRAPYGNIQYF	TGTGCCAGCAGTTCGGACAGGGCCCCGTATGGTAACATTCAGTACTTC
NA	few	TRBJ1-1	TRBV2	CASTSDGGNTEAFF	TGTGCCAGCACGTCTGACGGGGGGAACACTGAAGCTTTCTTT